Listed below are T cell receptor beta chains from one sample, sequenced in a study of blood T cell repertoires in COVID-19. Some clones are missing from TCRdb's copy, which holds only in-frame ones; the method was immunoSEQ multiplex PCR. The table records over 350,000 clones, about nine tenths of them present only once. The material sequenced was PBMCs or T cells enriched from blood (not recorded which). The receptors were gathered from a woman aged 40 to 49 who had been exposed to COVID-19. The CDR3 runs from the conserved cysteine through the conserved F or W. The D gene is left open where the match is weak. Size values are once, few and many counts, or a class for expanded clones, and some rows have none.

>-|TRBJ1-1|-|TRBV30|13
CAWSVRGGTEAFF
TGTGCCTGGAGTGTAAGGGGAGGCACTGAAGCTTTCTTT
>TRBD2|TRBJ2-1|-|TRBV24-1|19
CATSGSTSGRSFVRNEQFF
TGTGCCACCAGTGGCTCGACTAGCGGGAGGTCTTTCGTCAGGAATGAGCAGTTCTTC
>-|TRBJ1-1|-|TRBV6-5|13
CASRLSGITEAFF
TGTGCCAGCAGGCTTTCAGGGATCACTGAAGCTTTCTTT
>-|TRBJ1-3|-|TRBV19|15
CASSIGLNSGNTIYF
TGTGCCAGTAGTATAGGACTGAACTCTGGAAACACCATATATTTT
>TRBD1|TRBJ2-7|-|TRBV5-6|15
CASSFRGGWDYEQYF
TGTGCCAGCAGCTTCAGAGGGGGCTGGGACTACGAGCAGTACTTC
>-|TRBJ2-1|-|TRBV2|16
CASSDIVREMGNEQFF
TGTGCCAGCAGTGATATCGTTAGGGAGATGGGCAATGAGCAGTTCTTC
>-|TRBJ2-3|-|TRBV6-4|16
CASSGKRSLDTDTQYF
TGTGCCAGCAGTGGAAAGCGGAGCCTTGACACAGATACGCAGTATTTT
>TRBD2|TRBJ2-2|once|TRBV27|18
CASSLFPSGGADTGELFF
TGTGCCAGCAGTTTATTTCCTAGCGGGGGGGCTGACACCGGGGAGCTGTTTTTT
>-|TRBJ2-7|-|TRBV3-1/TRBV3-2|15
CASSAGAGSSYEQYF
TGTGCCAGCAGCGCGGGGGCCGGCAGCTCCTACGAGCAGTACTTC
>-|TRBJ1-3|-|TRBV18|16
CASSPLGVDSGNTIYF
TGTGCCAGCTCACCTCTGGGAGTAGACTCTGGAAACACCATATATTTT
>TRBD1|TRBJ1-3|-|TRBV5-1|17
CASSTIPGQGSGNTIYF
TGCGCCAGCAGCACCATCCCGGGACAGGGGTCTGGAAACACCATATATTTT
>TRBD2|TRBJ2-7|once|TRBV5-1|15
CASSGGGPASYEQYF
TGCGCCAGCAGCGGGGGGGGACCAGCCTCCTACGAGCAGTACTTC
>-|TRBJ2-5|-|TRBV27|17
CASSPPRGTDYQETQYF
TGTGCCAGCAGTCCACCCCGGGGGACCGACTACCAAGAGACCCAGTACTTC
>-|TRBJ2-6|-|TRBV9|17
CASSVQLSPQGANVLTF
TGTGCCAGCAGCGTGCAACTATCCCCTCAGGGGGCCAACGTCCTGACTTTC
>-|TRBJ2-2|-|TRBV7-6|16
CASSLDLRGYTGELFF
TGTGCCAGCAGCTTAGATCTGAGGGGGTACACCGGGGAGCTGTTTTTT
>-|TRBJ1-4|-|TRBV11-3|12
CASSYSNEKLFF
TGTGCCAGCAGCTACTCTAATGAAAAACTGTTTTTT
>-|TRBJ1-1|-|TRBV29-1|15
CSVGTQAGQNTEAFF
TGCAGCGTTGGTACCCAGGCAGGACAGAACACTGAAGCTTTCTTT
>-|TRBJ2-7|-|TRBV18|14
CASSPENRRYEQYF
TGTGCCAGCTCACCAGAGAACAGAAGATACGAGCAGTACTTC
>TRBD1|TRBJ1-1|once|TRBV7-6|15
CASSLVQGAGAEAFF
TGTGCCAGCAGTTTAGTACAGGGGGCTGGCGCTGAAGCTTTCTTT
>-|TRBJ2-4|-|TRBV2|14
CASSEGTGENIQYF
TGTGCCAGCAGTGAAGGAACCGGGGAAAACATTCAGTACTTC
>TRBD1|TRBJ2-1|-|TRBV27|12
CASSLQGNEQFF
TGTGCCAGCAGCCTACAGGGGAATGAGCAGTTCTTC
>TRBD1|TRBJ1-4|-|TRBV5-1|14
CASASQGVGEKLFF
TGCGCCAGCGCCTCTCAGGGGGTGGGTGAAAAACTGTTTTTT
>TRBD2|TRBJ2-1|few|TRBV6-4|14
CASSDGTSGSEQFF
TGTGCCAGCAGTGACGGGACTAGCGGGAGTGAGCAGTTCTTC
>-|TRBJ1-6|-|TRBV7-3|14
CASSSSGGNSPLHF
TGTGCCAGCAGCTCTTCGGGAGGCAATTCACCCCTCCACTTT
>-|TRBJ1-4|-|TRBV27|14
CASSLQGTNEKLFF
TGTGCCAGCAGCCTCCAGGGGACTAATGAAAAACTGTTTTTT
>-|TRBJ2-7|-|TRBV4-1|16
CASSSYTRLSSYEQYF
TGCGCCAGCAGCAGTTACACCCGACTGAGCTCCTACGAGCAGTACTTC
>TRBD1|TRBJ2-1|-|TRBV5-1|16
CASSHPGQDSYNEQFF
TGCGCCAGCAGCCATCCGGGACAGGACTCCTACAATGAGCAGTTCTTC
>TRBD1|TRBJ2-1|-|TRBV4-1|14
CASSPRDSYNEQFF
TGCGCCAGCAGCCCCCGGGACAGTTACAATGAGCAGTTCTTC
>TRBD1|TRBJ1-2|-|TRBV29-1|12
CSVGQASYGYTF
TGCAGCGTCGGACAGGCCAGCTATGGCTACACCTTC
>TRBD1|TRBJ1-2|-|TRBV24-1|15
CATSDPGQVNYGYTF
TGTGCCACCAGTGACCCAGGACAGGTGAACTATGGCTACACCTTC
>-|TRBJ2-5|-|TRBV5-4|14
CASSDVGRRETQYF
TGTGCCAGCAGCGACGTCGGTCGGCGGGAGACCCAGTACTTC
>TRBD1|TRBJ2-1|-|TRBV9|17
CASSLHRGEIDYNEQFF
TGTGCCAGCAGCCTCCACAGGGGCGAGATTGACTACAATGAGCAGTTCTTC
>-|TRBJ1-5|-|TRBV27|15
CASTELGGNNQPQHF
TGTGCCAGCACCGAGCTAGGGGGAAACAATCAGCCCCAGCATTTT
>-|TRBJ1-6|once|TRBV7-9|12
CASSSAGSPLHF
TGTGCCAGCAGCTCCGCGGGGTCACCCCTCCACTTT
>TRBD1|TRBJ2-3|-|TRBV7-9|16
CASSLRGPLSTDTQYF
TGTGCCAGCAGCTTAAGGGGGCCGCTAAGCACAGATACGCAGTATTTT
>-|TRBJ2-7|-|TRBV5-1|15
CASSPQTGASYEQYF
TGCGCCAGCAGTCCCCAAACAGGCGCTTCCTACGAGCAGTACTTC
>-|TRBJ1-2|-|TRBV30|16
CAWSVWRVTDGYGYTF
TGTGCCTGGAGTGTATGGAGAGTTACTGATGGCTATGGCTACACCTTC
>TRBD1|TRBJ2-6|-|TRBV6-1|18
CASSDPGTGVSGANVLTF
TGTGCCAGCAGTGACCCCGGGACAGGGGTCTCCGGGGCCAACGTCCTGACTTTC
>-|TRBJ1-3|-|TRBV27|14
CASSSGGSGNTIYF
TGTGCCAGCAGTTCGGGGGGGTCTGGAAACACCATATATTTT
>-|TRBJ1-1|-|TRBV5-1|15
CASSLAAGMNTEAFF
TGCGCCAGCAGCTTGGCAGCAGGAATGAACACTGAAGCTTTCTTT
>TRBD1|TRBJ2-7|-|TRBV6-2/TRBV6-3|12
CASSSDRGEQYF
TGTGCCAGCAGCTCCGACAGGGGCGAGCAGTACTTC
>TRBD1|TRBJ1-2|-|TRBV2|15
CASSEVEQGDHGYTF
TGTGCCAGCAGTGAAGTCGAACAGGGGGACCATGGCTACACCTTC
>-|TRBJ1-6|-|TRBV3-1/TRBV3-2|16
CASRQDSAAFNSPLHF
TGTGCCAGCAGACAGGACAGCGCCGCATTTAATTCACCCCTCCACTTT
>-|TRBJ1-2|-|TRBV19|14
CASSGRPGGYGYTF
TGTGCCAGTAGCGGACGGCCTGGGGGGTATGGCTACACCTTC